This T cell receptor beta chain was sequenced in a study of blood T cell repertoires in COVID-19. The CDR3 consists of 12 residues. J was trimmed by 6 bases and V by 4 bases; bases with no gene match: 3. Germline assignment: CDR1 KGHSH and CDR2 LQKENI. Clones were sequenced by immunoSEQ multiplex PCR, and TCRdb holds only the in-frame ones, with some missing. The table shows about 58,000 clones, with about 80% occurring only once. This clone was detected a few times. Source material: peripheral blood. This receptor was taken from a man of 80 years or more with COVID-19, enrolled during active disease. This rearrangement joins TRBV18 to TRBJ2-7, with TRBD1 matching 7 bases. The CDR3, as DNA: TGTGCCAGCTCACTAAGGACAGGCGAGCAGTACTTC. Its translation: CASSLRTGEQYF.